One sample yielded the 13 T cell receptor beta chains listed below, sequenced in a study of cytomegalovirus exposure and HLA in healthy donors. Primers for the PCR totalled 60 Vbeta and 13 Jbeta. Some clones are missing from TCRdb's copy, which holds only in-frame ones; the method was immunoSEQ multiplex PCR. Of about 120,000 clones listed, around 78% are singletons. Sequencing input: PBMCs. These TCRs come from a woman in her twenties or thirties in good health and CMV-seropositive.

This clone was seen more than once but under ten times. The rearrangement joins TRBV19 to TRBJ1-5, with 10 bases identical to TRBD1. The CDR3 extends over 17 amino acids. The V gene end was trimmed by 3 bases and the J gene end by 7 bases; junction bases not matched to a gene: 12. Germline assignment: CDR1 LNHDA and CDR2 SQIVND (reference sequence). CDR3 bases: TGTGCCAGTAGTATGACCCCCCCCGGACAGGGGGGCCAGCCCCAGCATTTT. The encoded protein is CASSMTPPGQGGQPQHF.

The V call is TRBV10-3, the J call TRBJ2-7; maybe TRBD1 (7 bases). Deletions cut 10 bases from V and 6 bases from J, with 28 bases between. Germline CDR1 is ENHRY and CDR2 is SYGVKD. The CDR3 extends over 16 amino acids. The CDR3 nucleotides are TGTGCCACGTTGGGGTACACCCAGGGGGGAGATGGCGAGCAGTACTTC. This codes for CATLGYTQGGDGEQYF.

The rearrangement links TRBV5-1 to TRBJ2-7, with 9 positions matching TRBD1. CDR3 size: 14 residues. Germline-derived CDR1 and CDR2 are SGHRS and YFSETQ. V lost 1 base to trimming and J lost 6 bases; unmatched junction nucleotides: 5. The chain's CDR3 is CASSLIHRGREQYF. In DNA form, the CDR3 reads TGCGCCAGCAGCTTGATTCACAGGGGGCGCGAGCAGTACTTC.

The chain has TRBV4-1 and TRBJ2-2, with TRBD1 identical over 9 bases. V was pared by 3 bases and J by 1 base, with 0 bases of the junction left unmatched. The CDR3 contains 15 residues. Looked up from germline, CDR1 is MGHRA and CDR2 is YSYEKL. The CDR3 sequence is CASSQGQGNTGELFF. The CDR3 DNA sequence: TGCGCCAGCAGCCAGGGACAGGGGAACACCGGGGAGCTGTTTTTT.

J is TRBJ1-6 and V is TRBV19, with TRBD1 identical over 8 bases. With V trimmed by 10 bases and J by 10 bases, 6 bases remained unmatched. The CDR3 is made up of 12 amino acids. CDR1 and CDR2 from the germline V gene are LNHDA and SQIVND (reference sequence). The CDR3 sequence: CATGQGGSPLHF. CDR3 bases: TGTGCCACCGGACAGGGAGGATCACCCCTCCACTTT.

The rearrangement joins TRBV10-2 to TRBJ2-7; 9 bases are a match to TRBD2. CDR3 length: 15 amino acids. CDR1 is WSHSY and CDR2 is SAAADI in the germline V gene. Unmatched junction bases numbered 5, after V lost 0 bases and J lost 5 bases. The CDR3 DNA sequence: TGCGCCAGCAGTGAGTCGATCGCGGGGGGGCACGAGCAGTACTTC. Its protein is CASSESIAGGHEQYF.

The chain recombines TRBV7-2 with TRBJ2-2, with TRBD2 matching 9 bases. V shed 2 bases, J shed 4 bases, and the junction held 11 bases outside the gene matches. Germline V gives CDR1 SGHTA, CDR2 FQGNSA. CDR3 length: 18 residues. The CDR3 spells CASSLWSAGGPGTGELFF. The CDR3 coding sequence is TGTGCCAGCAGCTTATGGAGCGCGGGGGGGCCCGGCACCGGGGAGCTGTTTTTT.

A remark on this clone: Germline and junction disagree at one end, which may indicate a read error. The same CDR3 can be traced to other DNA sequences in this sample. The chain joins TRBV9 to TRBJ2-4; no definite D call. This CDR3 has 14 residues. Germline assignment: CDR1 SGDLS and CDR2 YYNGEE. CDR3 protein: CASSVGTAENIQYF. The CDR3, as DNA: TGTGCCAGCAGCGTAGGAACAGCCGAAAACATTCAGTACTTC.

This chain joins TRBV9 and TRBJ2-7; 8 nucleotides align to TRBD2. This CDR3 spans 14 amino acids. V lost 4 bases, J lost 2 bases, and 5 bases stayed unmatched. Germline values: CDR1 SGDLS, CDR2 YYNGEE. CDR3 residues: CASSRGGAAYEQYF. DNA of the CDR3: TGTGCCAGCAGCCGGGGGGGGGCGGCCTACGAGCAGTACTTC.

The chain links TRBV18 to TRBJ2-7, with a possible D match to TRBD1 (6 bases). Germline CDR1 reads KGHSH; CDR2 reads LQKENI. The ends were cut back, 0 bases at V and 7 bases at J, with 10 bases in the middle. This CDR3 is built from 13 residues. CDR3 protein: CASSPPAGEEQYF. The DNA of the CDR3 is TGTGCCAGCTCACCACCGGCAGGGGAGGAGCAGTACTTC.

DNA for the CDR3: TGTGCCAGCAGCTTGAACGGGGGGGGCACAAAGGGTGAGCAGTTCTTC. Residues: CASSLNGGGTKGEQFF. The chain recombines TRBV7-2 with TRBJ2-1; 8 bases fit TRBD2. The germline V gene has CDR1 SGHTA and CDR2 FQGNSA. The CDR3 contains 16 residues. The J segment lost 9 bases and the V segment lost 3 bases, leaving 13 bases of the junction unmatched.

CDR3 region: CASSIRDNSYNEQFF. In DNA form, the CDR3 reads TGTGCCAGTAGTATAAGGGACAACTCCTACAATGAGCAGTTCTTC. The V call is TRBV19, the J call TRBJ2-1; D perhaps matches TRBD1 (6 bases). Germline V gene sequence: CDR1 LNHDA, CDR2 SQIVND (reference sequence). The CDR3 runs to 15 residues. V was pared by 2 bases and J by 0 bases, with 8 bases between. The entire variable domain, with the rest obtained from reference TRBV19 and TRBJ2-1, is as follows: DGGITQSPKYLFRKEGQNVTLSCEQNLNHDAMYWYRQDPGQGLRLIYYSQIVNDFQKGDIAEGYSVSREKKESFPLTVTSAQKNPTAFYLCASSIRDNSYNEQFFGPGTRLTVL.

The chain has TRBV7-9 and TRBJ2-7, with 7 bases that match TRBD1. The V gene's germline CDR1 is SEHNR and CDR2 FQNEAQ (reference sequence). Losses at the gene ends were 5 bases for V and 3 bases for J; bases not matched to a gene: 13. The length of the CDR3 is 16 residues. The CDR3 DNA is TGTGCCAGCAGCCCACCAGACGGGACAGACAACTACGAGCAGTACTTC. Translation: CASSPPDGTDNYEQYF.